Presented here are 20 T cell receptor beta chains from one specimen sequenced in a study of sequential checkpoint blockade in melanoma. TCRdb's copy holds only in-frame clones and misses some; the assay was immunoSEQ multiplex PCR. This table holds about 9,500 clones, around four fifths found once. Treatment meaning: randomized to nivolumab then ipilimumab (arm A) or the reverse (arm B). The sample was CD8+ T cells sorted from blood (inferred from file names), taken from a patient given nivolumab and ipilimumab in sequence. The receptors come from a human donor with melanoma.

The chain is built from TRBV28 and TRBJ2-5, with unresolved D. The CDR3 spans 16 residues. Trimming cost V 6 bases and J 2 bases, with 19 bases left between them. The germline gives CDR1 MDHEN, CDR2 SYDVKM. CDR3 coding DNA: TGTGCCAGCAGCCCGTCTCAAATTCTAACTCAAGAGACCCAGTACTTC. Translation: CASSPSQILTQETQYF.

The chain links TRBV29-1 to TRBJ1-2; TRBD1 might be the D (6 bases). Germline V gives CDR1 SQVTM, CDR2 ANQGSEA. This CDR3 has 13 amino acids. The V gene lost 6 bases and the J gene lost 2 bases, with 13 bases spanning the gap. The CDR3 sequence is CSVRAGANYGYTF. CDR3 nucleotide sequence: TGCAGCGTGAGGGCAGGGGCGAACTATGGCTACACCTTC.

A single count supports this clone. This rearrangement joins TRBV4-1 to TRBJ2-7, with TRBD2 as a possible D gene (6 bases). This CDR3 region has 14 residues. Germline assignment: CDR1 MGHRA and CDR2 YSYEKL. V was pared by 1 base and J by 4 bases, with 11 bases between. The CDR3 coding sequence is TGCGCCAGCAGCCAAGCCCGGGGAGGTTACGAGCAGTACTTC. Amino acid sequence: CASSQARGGYEQYF.

This clone was detected only once. The V gene is TRBV6-1, the J gene TRBJ2-2; 8 positions match TRBD1. Germline assignment: CDR1 MNHNS and CDR2 SASEGT. This CDR3 has 14 residues. After removal of 6 bases from V and 15 bases from J, the junction contained 15 bases not matched to a gene. This CDR3 is CASSDGDGQGRMFF. In nucleotides, the CDR3 is TGTGCCAGCAGCGACGGAGACGGACAGGGAAGGATGTTTTTT.

The rearrangement joins TRBV13 to TRBJ2-5; D not certain. V was clipped by 4 bases and J by 0 bases, with 6 bases between them. Germline CDR1 PRHDT, CDR2 FYEKMQ (reference sequence). The CDR3 is 13 amino acids. The CDR3 protein is CASSSRYQETQYF. In nucleotides, the CDR3 is TGTGCCAGCAGCTCCCGGTACCAAGAGACCCAGTACTTC.

A few counts support this clone. The chain has TRBV28 and TRBJ1-3, with TRBD1 matching over 11 bases. CDR3 size: 14 residues. The V gene end was trimmed by 8 bases and the J gene end by 2 bases; junction bases not matched to a gene: 2. Per the germline V gene, CDR1 is MDHEN and CDR2 is SYDVKM. In DNA, the CDR3 is TGTGCCAGCTTGGACAGGGGGCCTGGAAACACCATATATTTT. It translates to CASLDRGPGNTIYF.

This chain uses TRBV5-6 with TRBJ2-1, with 11 bases fitting TRBD2. Germline CDR1 and CDR2: SGHDT and YYEEEE. The length of the CDR3 is 16 residues. V dropped 6 bases and J dropped 1; count of bases not matched to a gene: 6. For the CDR3, the DNA is TGTGCCAGCAATCGGCTAGCGGGGGGTTCCTACAATGAGCAGTTCTTC. This gives the protein CASNRLAGGSYNEQFF.

The genes are TRBV30 and TRBJ2-1, with 9 bases identical to TRBD1. Germline V gene lookup returns CDR1 GTSNPN and CDR2 SVGIG (reference sequence). The J segment lost 4 bases and the V segment lost 3 bases, leaving 10 bases of the junction unmatched. This CDR3 has 16 residues. This CDR3 is CAWSPVGQGVYNEQFF. The CDR3 bases are TGTGCCTGGAGCCCCGTGGGACAGGGTGTGTACAATGAGCAGTTCTTC.

V is TRBV10-2 and J is TRBJ2-5, with 11 bases fitting TRBD2. J lost 5 bases, V lost 6 bases, and 5 bases had no gene match. Germline V gene lookup returns CDR1 WSHSY and CDR2 SAAADI. CDR3 size: 14 residues. CDR3 sequence: CASRSPSGGETQYF. As DNA, the CDR3 is TGCGCCAGCAGATCACCTAGCGGGGGGGAGACCCAGTACTTC.

This rearrangement joins TRBV6-6 to TRBJ2-1; the match to TRBD2 covers 10 bases. This CDR3 has 14 amino acids. Germline values: CDR1 MNHNY, CDR2 SVGAGI (reference sequence). J was trimmed by 4 bases and V by 6 bases; bases with no gene match: 3. The CDR3 DNA follows: TGTGCCAGCAGCGGACTAGCGGATTACAATGAGCAGTTCTTC. The encoded protein is CASSGLADYNEQFF.

V is TRBV6-5 and J is TRBJ1-1; 7 bases agree with TRBD1. Germline V CDR1 and CDR2: MNHEY, SVGAGI. The V gene end was trimmed by 7 bases and the J gene end by 5 bases; junction bases not matched to a gene: 10. This CDR3 is 14 amino acids long. CDR3 protein: CASTLTGVDTEAFF. The CDR3 bases are TGTGCCAGCACCCTTACAGGGGTTGATACTGAAGCTTTCTTT.

The chain employs TRBV5-1 and TRBJ2-1; 13 nucleotides line up with TRBD2. CDR1 and CDR2 from the germline V gene are SGHRS and YFSETQ. The V and J ends lost 0 bases and 7 bases, in that order; junction bases with no gene match: 4. The CDR3 contains 16 residues. CDR3 protein: CASSLAGLAGLNEQFF. The CDR3 coding sequence is TGCGCCAGCAGCTTGGCGGGACTAGCGGGGTTGAATGAGCAGTTCTTC.

This clone has just a few counts. V is TRBV2 and J is TRBJ2-2, with 7 nucleotides matching TRBD2. Germline V gives CDR1 SNHLY, CDR2 FYNNEI. There are 13 residues in the CDR3. With V trimmed by 9 bases and J by 1 base, 2 bases remained unmatched. CDR3 sequence: CARTSENTGELFF. The DNA of the CDR3 is TGTGCCAGAACTAGCGAGAACACCGGGGAGCTGTTTTTT.

V usage is TRBV7-9 and J usage is TRBJ2-2, with D perhaps matching TRBD1 (5 bases). V was cut by 3 bases and J by 8 bases, with 7 bases left in between. The CDR3 runs to 12 residues. Germline V lookup: CDR1 SEHNR, CDR2 FQNEAQ (reference sequence). CDR3 residues: CASSFGAGELFF. The CDR3 DNA sequence: TGTGCCAGCAGCTTTGGGGCAGGGGAGCTGTTTTTT. The full variable domain, completed using reference TRBV7-9 and TRBJ2-2, is DTGVSQNPRHKITKRGQNVTFRCDPISEHNRLYWYRQTLGQGPEFLTYFQNEAQLEKSRLLSDRFSAERPKGSFSTLEIQRTEQGDSAMYLCASSFGAGELFFGEGSRLTVL.

For the CDR3, the DNA is TGTGCCAGCACCCATCAATCAGGGATTTACAATGAGCAGTTCTTC. Its translation: CASTHQSGIYNEQFF. The V and J genes are TRBV7-9 and TRBJ2-1; the D gene is possibly TRBD1 (5 bases). Germline V gives CDR1 SEHNR, CDR2 FQNEAQ (reference sequence). The CDR3 has 15 amino acids. The germline V and J ends were trimmed by 7 bases and 4 bases, with 17 bases remaining between them.

The chain links TRBV9 to TRBJ2-7, with 8 nucleotides matching TRBD1. The CDR3 has 14 residues. After removal of 4 bases from V and 4 bases from J, the junction contained 7 bases not matched to a gene. Germline assignment: CDR1 SGDLS and CDR2 YYNGEE. This chain's CDR3 is CASSKRTGTYEQYF. CDR3 bases: TGTGCCAGCAGCAAGAGGACAGGGACTTACGAGCAGTACTTC.

The chain employs TRBV18 and TRBJ2-7; the D gene is possibly TRBD1 (6 bases). V shed 5 bases and J shed 0 bases, with 14 bases lying between them. This CDR3 comprises 15 residues. CDR1 KGHSH and CDR2 LQKENI come from the germline V gene. CDR3 residues: CASSGRQASSYEQYV. Written as DNA, the CDR3 is TGTGCCAGCTCAGGAAGACAGGCAAGCTCCTACGAGCAGTACGTC.

The chain recombines TRBV19 with TRBJ1-5, with 7 bases lining up with TRBD1. The length of the CDR3 is 15 residues. The J segment lost 4 bases and the V segment lost 3 bases, leaving 6 bases of the junction unmatched. Germline V gene data show CDR1 as LNHDA and CDR2 as SQIVND (reference sequence). CDR3: CASSIRTGWNQPQHF. CDR3 DNA: TGTGCCAGTAGTATCCGGACAGGTTGGAATCAGCCCCAGCATTTT.

V and J are TRBV6-4 and TRBJ1-1, with D maybe TRBD1 (6 bases). Germline loops: CDR1 MRHNA, CDR2 SNTAGT. The V gene lost 0 bases and the J gene lost 6 bases, with 11 bases spanning the gap. The CDR3 sequence is 14 residues long. The CDR3 DNA is TGTGCCAGCAGTGACTCAGGGGGTTTGGCTGAAGCTTTCTTT. This sequence encodes CASSDSGGLAEAFF.

This chain connects TRBV15 to TRBJ2-1; 9 bases line up with TRBD2. The CDR3 has 15 residues. Germline assignment: CDR1 LNHNV and CDR2 YYDKDF (reference sequence). V lost 1 base, J lost 7 bases, and 5 bases stayed unmatched. CDR3 protein: CATSRVEREVNEQFF. CDR3 in DNA: TGTGCCACCAGCAGAGTAGAGCGGGAGGTTAATGAGCAGTTCTTC.